This T cell receptor (beta chain) was recorded in a study of T cells expressing NK-cell markers. Study at large: Sequencing of TCR beta repertoires drew on sorted CD3+CD56+NKG2C+, CD3+CD56+NKG2C- and CD3+CD56-NKG2C+ T cells.

CDR1 ENHRY and CDR2 SYGVKD come from the germline V gene. The CDR3 runs 14 residues. General study results and limits: In more than five donors, dominant CD3+CD56+NKG2C+ clones formed roughly 1.0-7.5% of CD8+ cells. Unclear, still, was the HCMV specificity of the expanded NKG2C+ T cell clones. The CD3+CD56-NKG2C+ fraction was also led by these clonotypes in a few donors.

One entry per CDR3 protein, without DNA, is what TCRdb gives after re-calling the 5' RACE reads. The sample totals 200,000 to 300,000 distinct CDR3 sequences. In regard to this clonotype: Its target is unknown.

This chain uses TRBV10-3 with TRBJ1-4; there is no DNA to check the TCRdb D call of TRBD1. Specimen: blood T cells: a sorted CD56 or NKG2C T cell subset, CD4+ or CD8+ T cells, or bulk PBMC T cells (not recorded which). This TCR came from a young man in good health. This chain's CDR3 is CAISESPGREKLFF.